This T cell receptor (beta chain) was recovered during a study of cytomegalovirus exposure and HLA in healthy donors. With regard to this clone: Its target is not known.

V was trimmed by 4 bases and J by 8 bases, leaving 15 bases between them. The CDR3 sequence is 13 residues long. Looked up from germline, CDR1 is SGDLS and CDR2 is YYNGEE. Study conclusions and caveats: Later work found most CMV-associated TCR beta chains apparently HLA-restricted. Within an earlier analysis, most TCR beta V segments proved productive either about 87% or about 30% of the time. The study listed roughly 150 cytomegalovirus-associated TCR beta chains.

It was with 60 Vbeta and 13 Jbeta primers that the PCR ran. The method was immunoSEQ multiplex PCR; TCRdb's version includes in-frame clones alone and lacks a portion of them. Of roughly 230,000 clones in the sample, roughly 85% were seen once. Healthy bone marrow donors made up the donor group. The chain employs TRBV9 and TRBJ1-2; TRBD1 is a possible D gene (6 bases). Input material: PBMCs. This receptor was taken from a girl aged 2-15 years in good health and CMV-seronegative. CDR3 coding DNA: TGTGCCAGCAGCCGGGGGGGGGCAGAAGGCTACACCTTC. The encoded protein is CASSRGGAEGYTF.